This TCR beta chain was obtained from a study of blood T cell repertoires in COVID-19. Repertoires were generated with immunoSEQ multiplex PCR, while TCRdb's copy carries only in-frame clones and drops some. Of under 300,000 clones listed, around nine tenths are singletons. The length of the CDR3 is 15 residues. Germline V lookup: CDR1 SGHRS, CDR2 YFSETQ. Unmatched junction bases numbered 7, after V lost 4 bases and J lost 4 bases. The chain recombines TRBV5-1 with TRBJ2-7; TRBD1 matches at 11 bases. The specimen sequenced was peripheral blood. This clonotype originated in a man in his forties or fifties with acute or convalescent COVID-19. The CDR3 is CASSLLGQGGYEQYF. The CDR3 bases are TGCGCCAGCAGCCTACTGGGACAGGGGGGGTACGAGCAGTACTTC.